One and the same sample provided the 24 T cell receptor beta chains below, sequenced in a study of blood T cells in healthy people across ages (dated by TCRdb to between 2014 and 2017). Library creation used 5' RACE. These reads were obtained on an Illumina HiSeq 2500. The second PCR ran for roughly 7 to 12 cycles and used a J-beta primer mix along with a sample-barcoded 5' primer. In TCRdb, the public reads were trimmed at Q25 with fastp and aligned with MiXCR, with productive beta chains retained. Rows matching on CDR3 protein sequence are summarized as one entry with the most common DNA and genes. The sample profile shows approximately 940,000 distinct CDR3 sequences; about 48% of them were found once. The ten largest make up 13% of the sample. The sample taken for sequencing was blood. The receptors shown here come from a man in his thirties or forties in good health.

The chain combines TRBV6-6 with TRBJ1-5; D is possibly TRBD1 (5 bases). Trimming took off 6 bases at V and 3 bases at J, with 21 bases between the two ends. CDR1 and CDR2 (germline): MNHNY, SVGAGI (reference sequence). The length of the CDR3 is 17 residues. The CDR3 here is CASRDGIGTNNNQPQHF. The CDR3 DNA reads TGTGCCAGCAGAGACGGGATTGGGACGAATAACAATCAGCCCCAGCATTTT.

The chain has TRBV27 and TRBJ1-2, with TRBD1 identical over 12 bases. J lost 5 bases, V lost 8 bases, and 15 bases had no gene match. The CDR3 spans 17 residues. The germline gives CDR1 MNHEY, CDR2 SMNVEV (reference sequence). CDR3 bases: TGTGCCAGCCGGGACCTAAACCGGGACAGGGGGCTTTATGGCTACACCTTC. This codes for CASRDLNRDRGLYGYTF.

The CDR3 reads CAIREPHEKLFF. The CDR3 coding sequence is TGTGCCATCAGGGAGCCACATGAAAAACTGTTTTTT. The V gene is TRBV10-3, the J gene TRBJ1-4; no definite D call. Germline V gives CDR1 ENHRY, CDR2 SYGVKD. The CDR3 covers 12 residues. The V end lost 6 bases, the J end lost 6 bases, and 8 bases lay between the germline ends.

This chain connects TRBV3-1 to TRBJ1-1, with 8 bases that match TRBD1. Unmatched junction bases numbered 11, after V lost 1 base and J lost 10 bases. The CDR3 length is 15 residues. Germline V gene lookup returns CDR1 LGHDT and CDR2 YNNKEL (reference sequence). CDR3 amino acids: CASSQGRVETGGAFF. The CDR3 bases are TGTGCCAGCAGCCAAGGTCGGGTGGAAACAGGGGGAGCTTTCTTT.

V gene TRBV7-8 combines with J gene TRBJ2-1, with 10 bases aligning to TRBD2. V trimming: 5 bases; J trimming: 8 bases; junction bases outside the gene matches: 12. Germline loops: CDR1 SGHVS, CDR2 FQNEAQ. The CDR3 consists of 16 residues. CDR3 nucleotide sequence: TGTGCCAGCAGCCCAGGGAGCACTAGCGGGGTTTATGAGCAGTTCTTC. This translates into CASSPGSTSGVYEQFF. Variable domain in full (rest from reference TRBV7-8 and TRBJ2-1): GAGVSQSPRYKVAKRGQDVALRCDPISGHVSLFWYQQALGQGPEFLTYFQNEAQLDKSGLPSDRFFAERPEGSVSTLKIQRTQQEDSAVYLCASSPGSTSGVYEQFFGPGTRLTVL.

This chain joins TRBV3-1 and TRBJ2-3; a weak D match, TRBD2 (5 bases). This CDR3 region has 15 residues. Germline V gene data show CDR1 as LGHDT and CDR2 as YNNKEL (reference sequence). Trimming took off 1 base at V and 3 bases at J, with 11 bases between the two ends. The CDR3: CASSQARLWTDTQYF. The CDR3 coding sequence is TGTGCCAGCAGCCAAGCCCGACTATGGACAGATACGCAGTATTTT.

The chain's CDR3 is CASSGGQGLHNEQFF. CDR3 sequence (DNA): TGTGCCAGCAGTGGGGGACAGGGTTTACACAATGAGCAGTTCTTC. The chain has TRBV2 and TRBJ2-1, with TRBD1 identical over 9 bases. Germline values: CDR1 SNHLY, CDR2 FYNNEI. J was trimmed by 5 bases and V by 4 bases; bases with no gene match: 6. The CDR3 length is 15 residues.

V usage is TRBV4-1 and J usage is TRBJ2-7; 7 positions agree with TRBD2. The V gene end was trimmed by 5 bases and the J gene end by 0 bases; junction bases not matched to a gene: 16. Germline V gene sequence: CDR1 MGHRA, CDR2 YSYEKL. The CDR3 extends over 18 amino acids. DNA of the CDR3: TGCGCCAGCAGCTATTCAACTTGGGAGGGAGTGGGCTCCTACGAGCAGTACTTC. This translates into CASSYSTWEGVGSYEQYF.

This clonotype was counted only a few times. J is TRBJ2-7 and V is TRBV10-3; 8 bases line up with TRBD1. CDR3 length equals 14 residues. The germline V gene has CDR1 ENHRY and CDR2 SYGVKD. The V gene end was trimmed by 4 bases and the J gene end by 2 bases; junction bases not matched to a gene: 4. CDR3 DNA: TGTGCCATCAGTGCGACAGGGGCGACCTACGAGCAGTACTTC. Encoded protein: CAISATGATYEQYF.

The chain is built from TRBV12-3 or TRBV12-4 and TRBJ2-1; D not certain. TRBJ2-7 matches the DNA end more closely, so the J call is doubtful. The CDR3 consists of 14 residues. In nucleotides, the CDR3 is TGTGCCAGCACCCCGGACCCGGCGGTTGACGAGCAGTACTTC. Translation: CASTPDPAVDEQYF.

This clonotype was observed a few times. The chain links TRBV20-1 to TRBJ2-1; TRBD2 is a possible D gene (5 bases). Germline CDR1 DFQATT, CDR2 SNEGSKA (reference sequence). V was trimmed by 0 bases and J by 6 bases, leaving 15 bases between them. This CDR3 comprises 15 residues. Here the CDR3 DNA reads TGCAGTGCTAGAGATGCGACTACCTCCCCCAATGAGCAGTTCTTC. Its protein product is CSARDATTSPNEQFF.

As regards this clonotype: Germline and junction disagree at one end, which may indicate a read error. This chain joins TRBV6-6 and TRBJ2-3; maybe TRBD2 (6 bases). The CDR3 runs 15 residues. CDR1 is MNHNY, CDR2 SVGAGI, per germline (reference sequence). In nucleotides, the CDR3 is TGTGCCAGCAGTTACTCGAGAACTAGCACAGATACGCTGTATTTT. Protein product: CASSYSRTSTDTLYF.

Many counts were recorded for this clonotype. The chain joins TRBV4-1 to TRBJ1-2, with D maybe TRBD1 (6 bases). From germline, CDR1 is MGHRA and CDR2 YSYEKL. V was trimmed by 1 base and J by 0 bases, leaving 12 bases between them. This CDR3 has 16 residues. CDR3 sequence reads: CASSQGWTASNYGYTF. CDR3 DNA sequence: TGCGCCAGCAGCCAAGGATGGACAGCCTCTAACTATGGCTACACCTTC.

The chain is built from TRBV5-1 and TRBJ2-1; D is possibly TRBD2 (6 bases). This CDR3 spans 16 amino acids. V lost 2 bases to trimming and J lost 5 bases, with 17 bases between them. Germline-derived CDR1 and CDR2 are SGHRS and YFSETQ. CDR3 nucleotides: TGCGCCAGCAGCTTTGGGCAGGGAGGTTGGGACAATGAGCAGTTCTTC. It encodes CASSFGQGGWDNEQFF.

The chain recombines TRBV2 with TRBJ2-1, with 9 positions matching TRBD1. Per germline, CDR1 SNHLY and CDR2 FYNNEI. The CDR3 has 12 amino acids. In DNA form, the CDR3 reads TGTGCGAGCGGACAGGGGCGTAATGAGCAGTTCTTC. It codes for CASGQGRNEQFF.

This chain uses TRBV20-1 with TRBJ2-3, with D perhaps given as TRBD1 or TRBD2 (6 bases each). This CDR3 is built from 19 residues. V dropped 0 bases and J dropped 3 bases, with 25 bases sitting between them. Per germline, CDR1 DFQATT and CDR2 SNEGSKA (reference sequence). DNA for the CDR3: TGCAGTGCTAGAGATATTGCGGCTAGTGGGAGGAGGGGGACAGATACGCAGTATTTT. Translation gives CSARDIAASGRRGTDTQYF.

DNA of the CDR3: TGTGCCAGCAGCTTGAATTCGGGTCGCGGACAAGAGACCCAGTACTTC. Its protein product is CASSLNSGRGQETQYF. The chain uses TRBV7-2 and TRBJ2-5; no reliable D call. CDR1 is SGHTA, CDR2 FQGNSA, per germline. Deletions cut 3 bases from V and 2 bases from J, with 16 bases between. This CDR3 has 16 residues.

Ten or more counts support this clonotype. The rearrangement joins TRBV12-3 or TRBV12-4 to TRBJ2-7; D assignment may be TRBD1 or TRBD2 (5 bases each). Trimming took 7 bases from V and 3 from J, leaving 16 bases between them. The CDR3 sequence is 14 residues long. This chain's CDR3 is CASTYGGSIYEQYF. The CDR3 DNA reads as TGTGCCAGCACCTATGGGGGATCAATCTACGAGCAGTACTTC.

Only a few counts were recorded for this clonotype. CDR3 sequence (DNA): TGTGCCAGCAGCCAGTCACAGGGGCACAACTATGGCTACACCTTC. Translation gives CASSQSQGHNYGYTF. The gene calls are TRBV4-2 and TRBJ1-2; the match to TRBD1 covers 7 bases. V shed 3 bases and J 2 bases; nucleotides not matched to a gene: 6. This CDR3 comprises 15 residues. CDR1 LGHNA and CDR2 YNFKEQ come from the germline V gene.

This chain uses TRBV10-3 with TRBJ1-4; 7 bases agree with TRBD1. The CDR3 is made up of 15 amino acids. The V and J ends lost 2 bases and 0 bases, in that order; junction bases with no gene match: 0. Per germline, CDR1 ENHRY and CDR2 SYGVKD. The CDR3 spells CAISETGATNEKLFF. As DNA, the CDR3 is TGTGCCATCAGTGAGACAGGGGCAACTAATGAAAAACTGTTTTTT.

The rearrangement links TRBV4-1 to TRBJ2-7; TRBD2 aligns across 9 bases. V was pared by 4 bases and J by 0 bases, with 7 bases of the junction left unmatched. The CDR3 covers 16 residues. Germline V gene data show CDR1 as MGHRA and CDR2 as YSYEKL. CDR3 bases: TGCGCCAGCAGCCCCTATAGCGGGGGAAGCTCCTACGAGCAGTACTTC. Protein: CASSPYSGGSSYEQYF.

CDR3 sequence: CASSVGGRGNTEAFF. The CDR3 DNA reads as TGTGCCAGCAGCGTAGGGGGCCGGGGGAACACTGAAGCTTTCTTT. The chain carries TRBV9 and TRBJ1-1; the D gene is possibly TRBD1 (5 bases). Germline-derived CDR1 and CDR2 are SGDLS and YYNGEE. This CDR3 contains 15 residues. V lost 0 bases, J lost 1 base, and 10 bases lay in between.

The J gene is TRBJ2-5, the V gene TRBV28; D remains ambiguous. V shed 2 bases and J shed 5 bases, with 6 bases lying between them. The CDR3 has 12 residues. Germline CDR1 reads MDHEN; CDR2 reads SYDVKM. In DNA form, the CDR3 reads TGTGCCAGCAGTTTAAACAAGGAGACCCAGTACTTC. Protein product: CASSLNKETQYF.

This clonotype was picked up a small number of times. CDR3 sequence: CASSSPGTHSGNTIYF. CDR3 coding DNA: TGTGCCAGCAGTTCCCCCGGGACACACTCTGGAAACACCATATATTTT. V gene TRBV28 combines with J gene TRBJ1-3; maybe TRBD1 (6 bases). The CDR3 consists of 16 residues. V lost 4 bases and J 0 bases, leaving 13 bases between the germline ends. The germline V gene has CDR1 MDHEN and CDR2 SYDVKM. The full variable domain, with the rest looked up from reference TRBV28 and TRBJ1-3, is DVKVTQSSRYLVKRTGEKVFLECVQDMDHENMFWYRQDPGLGLRLIYFSYDVKMKEKGDIPEGYSVSREKKERFSLILESASTNQTSMYLCASSSPGTHSGNTIYFGEGSWLTVV.